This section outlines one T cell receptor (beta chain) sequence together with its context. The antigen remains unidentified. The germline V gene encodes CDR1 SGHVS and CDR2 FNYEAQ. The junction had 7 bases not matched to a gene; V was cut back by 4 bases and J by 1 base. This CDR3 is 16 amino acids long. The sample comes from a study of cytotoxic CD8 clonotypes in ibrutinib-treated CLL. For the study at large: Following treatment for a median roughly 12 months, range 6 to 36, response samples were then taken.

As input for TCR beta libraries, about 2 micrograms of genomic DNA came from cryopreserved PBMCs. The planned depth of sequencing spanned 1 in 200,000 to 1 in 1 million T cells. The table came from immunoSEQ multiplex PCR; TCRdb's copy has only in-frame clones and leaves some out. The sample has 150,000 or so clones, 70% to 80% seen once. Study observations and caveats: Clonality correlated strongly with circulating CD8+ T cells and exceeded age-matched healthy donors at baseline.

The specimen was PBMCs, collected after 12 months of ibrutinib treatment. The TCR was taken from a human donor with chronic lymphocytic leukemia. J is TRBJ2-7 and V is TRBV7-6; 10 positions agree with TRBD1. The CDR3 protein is CASSYGWGQGSYEQYF. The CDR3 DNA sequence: TGTGCCAGCAGCTATGGGTGGGGACAGGGGTCCTACGAGCAGTACTTC.